These T cell receptor beta chains were read from a single sample in a study of T cells in Graves' hyperthyroidism and ophthalmopathy. TCRdb reprocessed the multiplex PCR reads with MiXCR, giving one entry per CDR3 protein. The data show over 700,000 distinct CDR3 sequences, 35% seen once. The source material was blood. The receptors were gathered from a woman aged 40 to 49 with Graves' hyperthyroidism. The CDR3 runs from the conserved cysteine through the conserved F or W. The D gene is left open where the match is weak. The listing skips clone size in some rows; elsewhere it reads once, few, many or a size class.

clone_size: NA
j_call: TRBJ1-2
v_call: TRBV7-9
d_call: NA
cdr3_aa: CASSLQDLFSAYGYTF
cdr3_nt: TGTGCCAGCAGCTTACAGGACCTTTTTTCAGCGTATGGCTACACCTTC

clone_size: many
j_call: TRBJ2-5
v_call: TRBV10-3
d_call: TRBD1
cdr3_aa: CAIRPGQQETQYF
cdr3_nt: TGTGCCATCAGACCGGGACAGCAAGAGACCCAGTACTTC

clone_size: NA
j_call: TRBJ1-1
v_call: TRBV12-3/TRBV12-4
d_call: NA
cdr3_aa: CASSEGTGSEVEAFF
cdr3_nt: TGTGCCAGCAGCGAGGGCACAGGGAGCGAGGTTGAAGCTTTCTTT

clone_size: many
j_call: TRBJ2-5
v_call: TRBV9
d_call: TRBD2
cdr3_aa: CASSRPSGGQETQYF
cdr3_nt: TGTGCCAGCAGCCGGCCTAGCGGGGGACAAGAGACCCAGTACTTC

clone_size: few
j_call: TRBJ1-6
v_call: TRBV19
d_call: NA
cdr3_aa: CAGSDRFNSPLHF
cdr3_nt: TGTGCCGGCTCGGACAGATTTAATTCACCCCTCCACTTT

clone_size: NA
j_call: TRBJ2-1
v_call: TRBV29-1
d_call: NA
cdr3_aa: CSVEGGASSYNEQFF
cdr3_nt: TGCAGCGTTGAAGGTGGGGCGAGCTCCTACAATGAGCAGTTCTTC

clone_size: NA
j_call: TRBJ2-6
v_call: TRBV14
d_call: NA
cdr3_aa: CASLQDGVSNVLTF
cdr3_nt: TGTGCCAGCTTACAGGACGGGGTTTCCAACGTCCTGACTTTC

clone_size: many
j_call: TRBJ2-5
v_call: TRBV20-1
d_call: NA
cdr3_aa: CSARDFAGTETQYF
cdr3_nt: TGCAGTGCTAGAGATTTCGCAGGAACGGAGACCCAGTACTTC

clone_size: many
j_call: TRBJ2-7
v_call: TRBV7-2
d_call: TRBD1
cdr3_aa: CASSFGTGPGEQYF
cdr3_nt: TGTGCCAGCAGCTTCGGGACAGGTCCCGGCGAGCAGTACTTC

clone_size: few
j_call: TRBJ2-7
v_call: TRBV5-5
d_call: NA
cdr3_aa: CASSPDLGGNEQYF
cdr3_nt: TGTGCCAGCAGCCCAGATTTAGGCGGAAACGAGCAGTACTTC

clone_size: few
j_call: TRBJ1-2
v_call: TRBV3-1
d_call: NA
cdr3_aa: CASSQERIYGYTF
cdr3_nt: TGTGCCAGCAGCCAAGAGAGAATCTATGGCTACACCTTC

clone_size: NA
j_call: TRBJ1-2
v_call: TRBV14
d_call: TRBD1
cdr3_aa: CASSQSGTGDLPYGYTF
cdr3_nt: TGTGCCAGCAGCCAATCCGGGACAGGGGACCTTCCCTATGGCTACACCTTC

clone_size: many
j_call: TRBJ1-1
v_call: TRBV19
d_call: NA
cdr3_aa: CASRMEGYGRRGRTDTEAFF
cdr3_nt: TGTGCCAGTAGGATGGAGGGTTACGGAAGACGGGGAAGGACGGACACTGAAGCTTTCTTT

clone_size: NA
j_call: TRBJ1-5
v_call: TRBV11-2
d_call: NA
cdr3_aa: CASSPYEGRFYQPQHF
cdr3_nt: TGTGCCAGCAGTCCTTATGAGGGGCGGTTTTATCAGCCCCAGCATTTT

clone_size: NA
j_call: TRBJ1-3
v_call: TRBV6-5
d_call: NA
cdr3_aa: CASSLGTGSSGNTIYF
cdr3_nt: TGTGCCAGCAGTTTGGGGACGGGAAGCTCTGGAAACACCATATATTTT

clone_size: few
j_call: TRBJ1-1
v_call: TRBV7-2
d_call: NA
cdr3_aa: CASRVLRQGRNTEAFF
cdr3_nt: TGTGCCAGCAGGGTCCTCCGGCAGGGGCGGAACACTGAAGCTTTCTTT

clone_size: many
j_call: TRBJ1-2
v_call: TRBV20-1
d_call: NA
cdr3_aa: CSARDGGRESYTF
cdr3_nt: TGCAGTGCTAGAGATGGGGGCCGAGAAAGCTACACCTTC

clone_size: NA
j_call: TRBJ1-1
v_call: TRBV9
d_call: NA
cdr3_aa: CASSPPAGTRTVSDTEAFF
cdr3_nt: TGTGCCAGCAGCCCCCCGGCAGGGACGAGGACAGTATCGGACACTGAAGCTTTCTTT

clone_size: many
j_call: TRBJ2-5
v_call: TRBV6-5
d_call: NA
cdr3_aa: CASIGRGLQETQYF
cdr3_nt: TGTGCCAGCATTGGCCGGGGCCTACAAGAGACCCAGTACTTC

clone_size: NA
j_call: TRBJ2-5
v_call: TRBV7-2
d_call: TRBD2
cdr3_aa: CASSLGASGETQYF
cdr3_nt: TGTGCCAGCAGCTTAGGGGCTAGCGGGGAGACCCAGTACTTC

clone_size: few
j_call: TRBJ2-2
v_call: TRBV20-1
d_call: NA
cdr3_aa: CSARAWTERTGELFF
cdr3_nt: TGCAGTGCTAGAGCCTGGACAGAGCGTACCGGGGAGCTGTTTTTT

clone_size: many
j_call: TRBJ1-1
v_call: TRBV12-3/TRBV12-4
d_call: NA
cdr3_aa: CASLLRWDTEAFF
cdr3_nt: TGTGCCAGCCTACTTCGATGGGACACTGAAGCTTTCTTT

clone_size: few
j_call: TRBJ2-7
v_call: TRBV10-3
d_call: NA
cdr3_aa: CAISIAESSYEQYF
cdr3_nt: TGTGCCATCAGTATCGCCGAGAGCTCCTACGAGCAGTACTTC

clone_size: NA
j_call: TRBJ2-5
v_call: TRBV20-1
d_call: NA
cdr3_aa: CSARPGQETQYF
cdr3_nt: TGCAGTGCTAGACCGGGGCAAGAGACCCAGTACTTC

clone_size: NA
j_call: TRBJ1-1
v_call: TRBV5-4
d_call: TRBD1
cdr3_aa: CASSQNLIGTGATEAFF
cdr3_nt: TGCGCCAGCAGCCAAAATCTAATAGGGACAGGGGCCACTGAAGCTTTCTTT

clone_size: few
j_call: TRBJ2-2
v_call: TRBV12-3/TRBV12-4
d_call: NA
cdr3_aa: CASSWAGSGELFF
cdr3_nt: TGTGCCAGCAGTTGGGCGGGGTCCGGGGAGCTGTTTTTT

clone_size: many
j_call: TRBJ2-5
v_call: TRBV29-1
d_call: TRBD1
cdr3_aa: CSVSGTGFFGAQYF
cdr3_nt: TGCAGCGTCTCCGGGACAGGGTTTTTCGGGGCCCAGTACTTC

clone_size: NA
j_call: TRBJ1-2
v_call: TRBV9
d_call: TRBD1
cdr3_aa: CASSVAGGPVEAYGYTF
cdr3_nt: TGTGCCAGCAGCGTGGCAGGGGGCCCGGTGGAGGCCTATGGCTACACCTTC

clone_size: many
j_call: TRBJ1-1
v_call: TRBV5-5
d_call: TRBD1
cdr3_aa: CASSLLATGRGRTEAFF
cdr3_nt: TGTGCCAGCAGCTTGCTGGCGACAGGGAGGGGAAGAACTGAAGCTTTCTTT

clone_size: many
j_call: TRBJ1-5
v_call: TRBV19
d_call: NA
cdr3_aa: CASNALTRANQPQHF
cdr3_nt: TGTGCCAGTAACGCCCTGACGAGGGCTAATCAGCCCCAGCATTTT

clone_size: NA
j_call: TRBJ1-5
v_call: TRBV10-3
d_call: NA
cdr3_aa: CAISEGETQHF
cdr3_nt: TGTGCCATCAGTGAGGGTGAGACCCAGCATTTT

clone_size: NA
j_call: TRBJ1-5
v_call: TRBV12-3/TRBV12-4
d_call: NA
cdr3_aa: CASSPGEGRQPQHF
cdr3_nt: TGTGCCAGCTCACCGGGGGAAGGGCGACAGCCCCAGCATTTT

clone_size: NA
j_call: TRBJ2-7
v_call: TRBV7-2
d_call: TRBD2
cdr3_aa: CASSFLGLPYNEQYF
cdr3_nt: TGTGCCAGCAGCTTCTTGGGACTACCTTACAATGAGCAGTACTTC

clone_size: many
j_call: TRBJ1-4
v_call: TRBV20-1
d_call: NA
cdr3_aa: CSARSEEKLFF
cdr3_nt: TGCAGTGCTAGGTCAGAAGAAAAACTGTTTTTT

clone_size: NA
j_call: TRBJ1-1
v_call: TRBV10-2
d_call: NA
cdr3_aa: CASSESSFSNTEAFF
cdr3_nt: TGCGCCAGCAGTGAGTCGTCTTTCAGTAACACTGAAGCTTTCTTT

clone_size: few
j_call: TRBJ2-3
v_call: TRBV29-1
d_call: NA
cdr3_aa: CSVDNTEKASLTDTQYF
cdr3_nt: TGCAGCGTTGATAACACAGAGAAGGCTAGTCTGACAGATACGCAGTATTTT

clone_size: many
j_call: TRBJ2-7
v_call: TRBV7-2
d_call: NA
cdr3_aa: CASSSGQTYEQYF
cdr3_nt: TGTGCCAGCAGCTCAGGACAGACCTACGAGCAGTACTTC

clone_size: few
j_call: TRBJ2-6
v_call: TRBV20-1
d_call: NA
cdr3_aa: CSALENSGANVLTF
cdr3_nt: TGCAGTGCTCTTGAGAACTCTGGGGCCAACGTCCTGACTTTC

clone_size: once
j_call: TRBJ2-5
v_call: TRBV7-2
d_call: NA
cdr3_aa: CASSPSRGDWIYQETQYF
cdr3_nt: TGTGCCAGCAGCCCGTCTCGAGGGGACTGGATTTACCAAGAGACCCAGTACTTC

clone_size: NA
j_call: TRBJ2-2
v_call: TRBV5-1
d_call: TRBD2
cdr3_aa: CASSLVAGGANTGELFF
cdr3_nt: TGCGCCAGCAGCTTGGTGGCGGGGGGTGCGAACACCGGGGAGCTGTTTTTT

clone_size: NA
j_call: TRBJ1-4
v_call: TRBV5-5
d_call: TRBD1
cdr3_aa: CASSKGTATTNEKLFF
cdr3_nt: TGTGCCAGCAGCAAAGGGACAGCCACAACTAATGAAAAACTGTTTTTT

clone_size: many
j_call: TRBJ2-6
v_call: TRBV19
d_call: NA
cdr3_aa: CASRGPDSSGANVLTF
cdr3_nt: TGTGCCAGTAGGGGCCCCGACAGTTCTGGGGCCAACGTCCTGACTTTC

clone_size: many
j_call: TRBJ1-2
v_call: TRBV6-5
d_call: NA
cdr3_aa: CASSYSGRPGYTF
cdr3_nt: TGTGCCAGCAGTTACTCGGGCAGACCTGGCTACACCTTC

clone_size: NA
j_call: TRBJ2-3
v_call: TRBV7-9
d_call: TRBD2
cdr3_aa: CASSPSGGWGYF
cdr3_nt: TGTGCCAGCAGCCCTAGCGGGGGCTGGGGTTATTTT

clone_size: NA
j_call: TRBJ1-1
v_call: TRBV19
d_call: TRBD1
cdr3_aa: CASSRGQGKAEAFF
cdr3_nt: TGTGCCAGTAGTCGTGGACAGGGTAAAGCTGAAGCTTTCTTT

clone_size: NA
j_call: TRBJ1-2
v_call: TRBV29-1
d_call: NA
cdr3_aa: CSVEVSGTRGYGGYTF
cdr3_nt: TGCAGCGTTGAAGTATCCGGGACGAGGGGCTACGGTGGCTACACCTTC

clone_size: many
j_call: TRBJ2-5
v_call: TRBV5-6
d_call: NA
cdr3_aa: CASSLRGSRTQYF
cdr3_nt: TGTGCCAGCAGCTTGCGGGGGTCTAGGACCCAGTACTTC

clone_size: NA
j_call: TRBJ2-7
v_call: TRBV2
d_call: TRBD2
cdr3_aa: CASSEAGGSVYEQYF
cdr3_nt: TGTGCCAGCAGTGAAGCGGGGGGGTCCGTCTACGAGCAGTACTTC

clone_size: many
j_call: TRBJ2-7
v_call: TRBV7-9
d_call: NA
cdr3_aa: CASSQSGERNEQYF
cdr3_nt: TGTGCCAGCAGCCAGTCGGGGGAGAGAAACGAGCAGTACTTC

clone_size: many
j_call: TRBJ2-5
v_call: TRBV7-3
d_call: TRBD1
cdr3_aa: CASSLTGTGQETQYF
cdr3_nt: TGTGCCAGCAGCTTAACTGGGACAGGCCAAGAGACCCAGTACTTC

clone_size: NA
j_call: TRBJ2-2
v_call: TRBV19
d_call: TRBD2
cdr3_aa: CASISHEGSSGNGELFF
cdr3_nt: TGTGCCAGTATCTCACACGAGGGGTCTAGCGGGAACGGGGAGCTGTTTTTT

clone_size: NA
j_call: TRBJ1-1
v_call: TRBV7-9
d_call: NA
cdr3_aa: CASSPALGVRSETEAFF
cdr3_nt: TGTGCCAGCTCCCCCGCGTTGGGGGTTCGGTCGGAAACTGAAGCTTTCTTT

clone_size: few
j_call: TRBJ1-5
v_call: TRBV5-4
d_call: TRBD1
cdr3_aa: CASSQPGQGIVGSNQPQHF
cdr3_nt: TGTGCCAGCAGCCAACCGGGACAGGGGATAGTGGGTAGCAATCAGCCCCAGCATTTT

clone_size: many
j_call: TRBJ2-2
v_call: TRBV10-1
d_call: TRBD2
cdr3_aa: CASMGAGAGELFF
cdr3_nt: TGCGCCAGCATGGGTGCGGGGGCCGGGGAGCTGTTTTTT

clone_size: few
j_call: TRBJ1-5
v_call: TRBV4-3
d_call: TRBD1
cdr3_aa: CASSQGGQAAEPQHF
cdr3_nt: TGCGCCAGCAGCCAAGGGGGACAGGCGGCAGAGCCCCAGCATTTT

clone_size: few
j_call: TRBJ2-7
v_call: TRBV5-1
d_call: TRBD2
cdr3_aa: CASSLSGAEYEQYF
cdr3_nt: TGCGCCAGCAGCTTAAGCGGGGCCGAATACGAGCAGTACTTC

clone_size: few
j_call: TRBJ2-2
v_call: TRBV19
d_call: TRBD2
cdr3_aa: CASSQGREGRNGELFF
cdr3_nt: TGTGCCAGCAGCCAAGGACGGGAGGGAAGGAACGGGGAGCTGTTTTTT